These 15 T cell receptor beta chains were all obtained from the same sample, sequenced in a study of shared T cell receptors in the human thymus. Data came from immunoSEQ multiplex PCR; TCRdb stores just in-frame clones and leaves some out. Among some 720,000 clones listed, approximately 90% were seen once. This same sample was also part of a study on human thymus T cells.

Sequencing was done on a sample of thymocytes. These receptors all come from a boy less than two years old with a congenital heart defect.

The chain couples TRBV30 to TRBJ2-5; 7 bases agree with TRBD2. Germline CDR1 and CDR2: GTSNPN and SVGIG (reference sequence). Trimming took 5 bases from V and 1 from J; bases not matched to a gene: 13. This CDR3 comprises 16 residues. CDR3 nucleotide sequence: TGTGCCTGGGGCCGGTTTGTGACTAGCCCCCAAGAGACCCAGTACTTC. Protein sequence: CAWGRFVTSPQETQYF.

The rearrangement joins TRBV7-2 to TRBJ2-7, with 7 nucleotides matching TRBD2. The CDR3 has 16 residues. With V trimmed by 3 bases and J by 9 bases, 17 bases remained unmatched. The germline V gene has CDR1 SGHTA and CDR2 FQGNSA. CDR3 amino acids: CASSFALWDYTTGQYF. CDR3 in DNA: TGTGCCAGCAGCTTCGCCTTGTGGGACTATACAACGGGGCAGTACTTC.

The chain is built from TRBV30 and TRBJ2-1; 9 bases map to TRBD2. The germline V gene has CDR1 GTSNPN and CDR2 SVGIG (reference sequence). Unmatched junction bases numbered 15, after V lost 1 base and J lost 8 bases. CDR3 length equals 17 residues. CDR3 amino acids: CAWSETPMSGRKDEQFF. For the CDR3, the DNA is TGTGCCTGGAGTGAAACCCCAATGAGCGGGAGGAAGGATGAGCAGTTCTTC.

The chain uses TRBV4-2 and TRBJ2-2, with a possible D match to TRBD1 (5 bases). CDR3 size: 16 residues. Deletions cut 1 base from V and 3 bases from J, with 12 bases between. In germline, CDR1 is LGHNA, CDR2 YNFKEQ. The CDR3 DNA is TGTGCCAGCAGCCAAGGTGGGGCTGGGGACACCGGGGAGCTGTTTTTT. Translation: CASSQGGAGDTGELFF.

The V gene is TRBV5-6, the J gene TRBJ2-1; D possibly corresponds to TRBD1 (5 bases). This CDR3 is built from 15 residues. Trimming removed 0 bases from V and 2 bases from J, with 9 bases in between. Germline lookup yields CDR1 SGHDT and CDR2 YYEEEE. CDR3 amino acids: CASSLAWGPYNEQFF. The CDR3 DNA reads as TGTGCCAGCAGCTTGGCTTGGGGCCCCTACAATGAGCAGTTCTTC.

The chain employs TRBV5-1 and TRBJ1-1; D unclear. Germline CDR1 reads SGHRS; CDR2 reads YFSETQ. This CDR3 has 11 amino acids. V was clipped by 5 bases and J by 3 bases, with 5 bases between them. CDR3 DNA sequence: TGCGCCAGCAGGACACACACTGAAGCTTTCTTT. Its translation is CASRTHTEAFF.

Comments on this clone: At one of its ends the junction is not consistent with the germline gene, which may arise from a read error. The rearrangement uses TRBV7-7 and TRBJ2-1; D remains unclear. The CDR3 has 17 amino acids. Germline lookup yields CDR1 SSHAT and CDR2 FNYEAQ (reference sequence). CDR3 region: CASSFDSYPVEYNEQFF. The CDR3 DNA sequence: TGTGCTAGCAGCTTCGACTCTTACCCGGTTGAATACAATGAGCAGTTCTTC.

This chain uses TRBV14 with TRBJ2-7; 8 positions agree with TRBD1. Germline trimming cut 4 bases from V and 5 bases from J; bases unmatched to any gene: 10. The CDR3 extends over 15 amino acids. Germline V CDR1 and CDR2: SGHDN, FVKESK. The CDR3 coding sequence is TGTGCCAGCAGCCCACTCGGACAGGGTAGAAACGAGCAGTACTTC. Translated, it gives CASSPLGQGRNEQYF.

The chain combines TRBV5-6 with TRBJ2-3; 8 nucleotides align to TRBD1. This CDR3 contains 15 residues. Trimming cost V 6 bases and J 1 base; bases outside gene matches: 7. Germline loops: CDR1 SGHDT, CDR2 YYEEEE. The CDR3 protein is CASNSTGQGTDTQYF. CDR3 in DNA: TGTGCCAGCAACTCCACGGGACAGGGCACAGATACGCAGTATTTT.

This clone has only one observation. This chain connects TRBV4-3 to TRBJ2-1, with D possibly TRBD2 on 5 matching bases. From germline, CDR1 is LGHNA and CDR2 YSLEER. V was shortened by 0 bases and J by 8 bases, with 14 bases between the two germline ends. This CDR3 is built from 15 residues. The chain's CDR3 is CASSQDVGELYEQFF. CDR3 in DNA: TGCGCCAGCAGCCAAGATGTGGGAGAGTTATATGAGCAGTTCTTC.

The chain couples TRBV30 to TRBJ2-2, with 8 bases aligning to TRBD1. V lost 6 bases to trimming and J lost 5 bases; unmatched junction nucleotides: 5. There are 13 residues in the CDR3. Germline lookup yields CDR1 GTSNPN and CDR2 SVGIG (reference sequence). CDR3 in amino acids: CACATGETGELFF. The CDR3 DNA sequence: TGTGCCTGCGCGACAGGGGAGACCGGGGAGCTGTTTTTT. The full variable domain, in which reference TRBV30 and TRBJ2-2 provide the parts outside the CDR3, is SQTIHQWPATLVQPVGSPLSLECTVEGTSNPNLYWYRQAAGRGLQLLFYSVGIGQISSEVPQNLSASRPQDRQFILSSKKLLLSDSGFYLCACATGETGELFFGEGSRLTVL.

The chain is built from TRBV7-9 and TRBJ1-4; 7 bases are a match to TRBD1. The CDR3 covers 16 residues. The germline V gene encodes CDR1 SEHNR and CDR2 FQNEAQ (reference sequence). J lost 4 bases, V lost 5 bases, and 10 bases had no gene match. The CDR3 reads CASSETSGQRNEKLFF. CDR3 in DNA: TGTGCCAGCAGCGAGACCTCGGGACAGCGTAATGAAAAACTGTTTTTT.

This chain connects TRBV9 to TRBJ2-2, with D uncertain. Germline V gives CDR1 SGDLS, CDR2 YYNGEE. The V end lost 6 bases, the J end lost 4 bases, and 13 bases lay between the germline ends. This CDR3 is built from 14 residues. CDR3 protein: CASTGSGPTGELFF. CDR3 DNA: TGTGCCAGCACCGGATCTGGGCCCACCGGGGAGCTGTTTTTT.

In nucleotides, the CDR3 is TGTGCCAGCAGCGTTGCAGGCCTCTTACCCTACTTC. Translation gives CASSVAGLLPYF. The gene calls are TRBV5-8 and TRBJ2-7, with unresolved D. Germline CDR1 is SGHTS and CDR2 is YDEGEE. V was trimmed by 4 bases and J by 13 bases, leaving 18 bases between them. The CDR3 is made up of 12 amino acids.

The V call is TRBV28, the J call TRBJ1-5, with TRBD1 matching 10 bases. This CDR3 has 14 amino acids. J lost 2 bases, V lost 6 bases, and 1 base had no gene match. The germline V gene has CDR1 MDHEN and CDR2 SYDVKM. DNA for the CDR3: TGTGCCAGCAGCGGGACAGGGGGCAATCAGCCCCAGCATTTT. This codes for CASSGTGGNQPQHF. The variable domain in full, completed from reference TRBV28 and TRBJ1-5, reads DVKVTQSSRYLVKRTGEKVFLECVQDMDHENMFWYRQDPGLGLRLIYFSYDVKMKEKGDIPEGYSVSREKKERFSLILESASTNQTSMYLCASSGTGGNQPQHFGDGTRLSIL.